By sample fraction, the clone carrying this T cell receptor (beta chain) is medium-sized. The data were taken from a study of prognosis after radiotherapy for stage I lung cancer. The wider study: Enrollment of stage I non-small cell lung cancer patients ran from 2018 to early 2019.

Two-round multiplex PCR on genomic DNA was the method by which TCR beta CDR3 was amplified. Individual primers that were specific to each TRBV and TRBJ gene served in first-round PCR. TCRdb re-called the multiplex PCR reads with MiXCR, one entry per CDR3 protein. The sample lists 24,000 or so distinct CDR3 sequences; about 40% were seen once. This CDR3 comprises 16 residues. V lost 2 bases and J 1 base, leaving 14 bases between the germline ends. The germline V gene has CDR1 DFQATT and CDR2 SNEGSKA (reference sequence). The chain is built from TRBV20-1 and TRBJ2-2; tentatively, D is TRBD2 (7 bases). The source of this sequence is a donor aged 50 or older with non-small cell lung cancer. Specimen: PBMCs, collected before or after stereotactic body radiation therapy (not recorded which). The CDR3: CSARRGDTMNTGELFF. The CDR3 DNA is TGCAGTGCTAGACGGGGGGACACTATGAACACCGGGGAGCTGTTTTTT.